Sequencing of this TCR beta chain was carried out in a study of identifying expanded T cells in peripheral blood. V dropped 6 bases and J dropped 0; count of bases not matched to a gene: 9. This CDR3 comprises 18 residues. Germline CDR1 and CDR2: SGHRS and YFSETQ. The study's findings and limits: Variance in clone template counts between approximately two-week samples significantly increased with total template count across all healthy donors. About 1.3 clones differed between technical replicates, versus 16.4 and 19 over time.

Sequencing used immunoSEQ multiplex PCR; TCRdb keeps in-frame clones, though not all of them. The repertoire consists of 50,000 to 60,000 clones, with around 82% occurring once and the leading ten covering 14%. On this clone: The antigen remains unidentified.

Healthy donors had no documented immune events, such as infections, while sampled. This sequence originates from a person aged 18-69 years in good health. The chain uses TRBV5-1 and TRBJ2-1; 13 bases map to TRBD2. The specimen was blood. The CDR3 is CASTAGTSGKSSYNEQFF. CDR3 nucleotide sequence: TGCGCCAGCACGGCTGGGACTAGCGGGAAGAGCTCCTACAATGAGCAGTTCTTC.